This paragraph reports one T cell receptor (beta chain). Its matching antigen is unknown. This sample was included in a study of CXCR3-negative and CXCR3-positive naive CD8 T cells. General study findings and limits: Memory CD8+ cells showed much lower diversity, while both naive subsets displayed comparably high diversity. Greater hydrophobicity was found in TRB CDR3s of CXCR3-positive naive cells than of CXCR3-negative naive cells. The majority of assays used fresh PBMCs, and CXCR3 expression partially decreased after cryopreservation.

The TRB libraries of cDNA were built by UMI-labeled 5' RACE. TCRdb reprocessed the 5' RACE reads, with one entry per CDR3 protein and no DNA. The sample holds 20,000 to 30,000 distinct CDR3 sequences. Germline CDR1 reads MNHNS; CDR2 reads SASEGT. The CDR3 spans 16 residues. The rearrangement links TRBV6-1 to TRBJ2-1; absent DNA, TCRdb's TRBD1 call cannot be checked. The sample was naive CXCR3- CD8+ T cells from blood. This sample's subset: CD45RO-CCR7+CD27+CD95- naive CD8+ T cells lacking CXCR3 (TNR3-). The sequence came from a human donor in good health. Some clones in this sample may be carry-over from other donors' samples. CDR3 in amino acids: CASSDGGDRWGAEQFF.